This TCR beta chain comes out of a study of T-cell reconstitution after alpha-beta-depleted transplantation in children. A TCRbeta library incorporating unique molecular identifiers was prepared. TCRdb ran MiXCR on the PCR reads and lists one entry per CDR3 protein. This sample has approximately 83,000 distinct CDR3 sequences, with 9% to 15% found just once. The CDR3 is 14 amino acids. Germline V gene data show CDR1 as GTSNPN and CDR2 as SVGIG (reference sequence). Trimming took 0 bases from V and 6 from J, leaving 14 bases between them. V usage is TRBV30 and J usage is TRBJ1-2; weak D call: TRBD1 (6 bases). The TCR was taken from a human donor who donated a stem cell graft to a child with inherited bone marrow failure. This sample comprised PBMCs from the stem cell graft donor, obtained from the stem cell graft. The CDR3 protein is CAWSVSTGPNGYTF. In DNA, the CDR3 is TGTGCCTGGAGTGTCTCGACAGGACCTAATGGCTACACCTTC.